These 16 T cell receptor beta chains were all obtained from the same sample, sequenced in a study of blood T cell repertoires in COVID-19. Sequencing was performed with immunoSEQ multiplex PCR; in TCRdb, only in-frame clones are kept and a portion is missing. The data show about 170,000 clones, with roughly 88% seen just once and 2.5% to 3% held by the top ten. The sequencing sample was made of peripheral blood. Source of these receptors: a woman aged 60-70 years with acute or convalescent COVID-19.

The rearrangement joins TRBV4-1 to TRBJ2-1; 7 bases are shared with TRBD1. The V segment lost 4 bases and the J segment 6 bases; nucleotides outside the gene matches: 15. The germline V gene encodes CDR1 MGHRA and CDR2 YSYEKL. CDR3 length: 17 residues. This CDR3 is CASSPRNRDSRTNEQFF. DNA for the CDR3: TGCGCCAGCAGCCCTAGGAACCGGGACAGTAGGACCAATGAGCAGTTCTTC.

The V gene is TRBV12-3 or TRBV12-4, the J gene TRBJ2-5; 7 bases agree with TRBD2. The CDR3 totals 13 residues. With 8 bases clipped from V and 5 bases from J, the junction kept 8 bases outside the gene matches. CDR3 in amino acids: CASARGVWETQYF. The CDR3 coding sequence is TGTGCCAGCGCTCGGGGGGTGTGGGAGACCCAGTACTTC.

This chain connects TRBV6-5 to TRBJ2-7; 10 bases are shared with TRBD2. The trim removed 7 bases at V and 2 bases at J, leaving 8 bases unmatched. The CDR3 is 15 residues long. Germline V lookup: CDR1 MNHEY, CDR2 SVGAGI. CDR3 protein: CASILQAGGPYEQYF. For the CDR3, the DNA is TGTGCCAGCATTTTACAAGCGGGGGGGCCCTACGAGCAGTACTTC.

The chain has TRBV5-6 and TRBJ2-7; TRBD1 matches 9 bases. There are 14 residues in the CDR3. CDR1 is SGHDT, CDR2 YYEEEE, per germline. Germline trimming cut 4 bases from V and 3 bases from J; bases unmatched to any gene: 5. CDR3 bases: TGTGCCAGCAGCGCCGGACAGGGGAGCTACGAGCAGTACTTC. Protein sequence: CASSAGQGSYEQYF. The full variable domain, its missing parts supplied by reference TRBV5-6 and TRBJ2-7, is DAGVTQSPTHLIKTRGQQVTLRCSPKSGHDTVSWYQQALGQGPQFIFQYYEEEERQRGNFPDRFSGHQFPNYSSELNVNALLLGDSALYLCASSAGQGSYEQYFGPGTRLTVT.

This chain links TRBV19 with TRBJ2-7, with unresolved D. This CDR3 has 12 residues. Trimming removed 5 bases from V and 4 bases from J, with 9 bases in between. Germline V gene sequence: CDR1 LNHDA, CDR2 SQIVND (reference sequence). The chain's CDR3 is CASSWRGYEQYF. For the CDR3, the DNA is TGTGCCAGTAGTTGGAGAGGTTACGAGCAGTACTTC.

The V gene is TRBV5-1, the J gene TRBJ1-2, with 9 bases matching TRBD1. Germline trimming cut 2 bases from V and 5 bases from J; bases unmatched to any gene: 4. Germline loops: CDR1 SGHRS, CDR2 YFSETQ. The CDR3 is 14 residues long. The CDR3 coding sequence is TGCGCCAGCAGCTTAGGGACAGGGACGTATGGCTACACCTTC. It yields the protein CASSLGTGTYGYTF.

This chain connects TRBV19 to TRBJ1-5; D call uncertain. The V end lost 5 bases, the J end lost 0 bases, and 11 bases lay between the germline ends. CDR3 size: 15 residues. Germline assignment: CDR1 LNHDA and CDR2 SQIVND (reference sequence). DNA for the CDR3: TGTGCCAGTAGTGACGGACTCTATAGCAATCAGCCCCAGCATTTT. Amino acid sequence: CASSDGLYSNQPQHF.

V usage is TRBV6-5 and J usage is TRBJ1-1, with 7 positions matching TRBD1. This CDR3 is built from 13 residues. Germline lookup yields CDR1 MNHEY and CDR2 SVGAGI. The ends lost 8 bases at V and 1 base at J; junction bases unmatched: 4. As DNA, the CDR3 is TGTGCCAGCGGGGGACAGAGGAACACTGAAGCTTTCTTT. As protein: CASGGQRNTEAFF.

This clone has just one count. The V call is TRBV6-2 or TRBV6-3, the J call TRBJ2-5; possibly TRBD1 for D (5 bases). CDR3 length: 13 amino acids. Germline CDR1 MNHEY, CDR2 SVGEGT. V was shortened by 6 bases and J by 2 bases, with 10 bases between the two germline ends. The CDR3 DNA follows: TGTGCCAGCAGCTCCCGACAGCAAGAGACCCAGTACTTC. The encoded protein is CASSSRQQETQYF.

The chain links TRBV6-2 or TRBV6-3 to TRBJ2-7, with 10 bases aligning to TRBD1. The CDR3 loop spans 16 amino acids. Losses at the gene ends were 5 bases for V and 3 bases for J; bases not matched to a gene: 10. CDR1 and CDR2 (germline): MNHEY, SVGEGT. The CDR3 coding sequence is TGTGCCAGCAGTGTGTCCCCCGGGACAGGGGACTACGAGCAGTACTTC. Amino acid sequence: CASSVSPGTGDYEQYF.

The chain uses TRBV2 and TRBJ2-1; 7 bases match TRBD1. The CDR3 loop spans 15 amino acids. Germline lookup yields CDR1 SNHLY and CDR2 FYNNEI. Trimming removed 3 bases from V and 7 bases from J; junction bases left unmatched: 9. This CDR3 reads CASSDRTGFLNEQFF. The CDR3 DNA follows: TGTGCCAGCAGTGACCGGACAGGTTTCTTAAATGAGCAGTTCTTC. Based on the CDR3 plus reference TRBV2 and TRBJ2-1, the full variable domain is EPEVTQTPSHQVTQMGQEVILRCVPISNHLYFYWYRQILGQKVEFLVSFYNNEISEKSEIFDDQFSVERPDGSNFTLKIRSTKLEDSAMYFCASSDRTGFLNEQFFGPGTRLTVL.

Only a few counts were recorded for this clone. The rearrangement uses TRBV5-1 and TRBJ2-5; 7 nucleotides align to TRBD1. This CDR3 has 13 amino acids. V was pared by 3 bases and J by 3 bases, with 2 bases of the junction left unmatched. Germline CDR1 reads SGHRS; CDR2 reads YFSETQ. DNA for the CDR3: TGCGCCAGCAGCTATACAGGGGAAGAGACCCAGTACTTC. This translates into CASSYTGEETQYF.

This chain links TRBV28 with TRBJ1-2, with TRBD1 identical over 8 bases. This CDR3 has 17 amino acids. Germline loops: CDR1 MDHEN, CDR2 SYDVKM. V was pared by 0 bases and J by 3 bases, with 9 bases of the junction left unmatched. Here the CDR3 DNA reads TGTGCCAGCAGTTTATGGGGGACAGGCGCGTGGGACTATGGCTACACCTTC. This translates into CASSLWGTGAWDYGYTF.

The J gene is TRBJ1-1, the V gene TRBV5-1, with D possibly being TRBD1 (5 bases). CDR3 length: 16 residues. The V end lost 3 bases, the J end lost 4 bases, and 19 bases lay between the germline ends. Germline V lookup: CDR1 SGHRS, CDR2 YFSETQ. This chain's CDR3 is CASSSKGIVNGTEAFF. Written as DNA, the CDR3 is TGCGCCAGCAGCTCCAAGGGGATTGTTAACGGCACTGAAGCTTTCTTT.

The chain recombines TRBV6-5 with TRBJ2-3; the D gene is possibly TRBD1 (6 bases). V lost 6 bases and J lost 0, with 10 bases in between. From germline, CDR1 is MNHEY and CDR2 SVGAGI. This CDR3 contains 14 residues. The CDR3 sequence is CASSDGQSTDTQYF. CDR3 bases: TGTGCCAGCAGCGACGGACAGAGCACAGATACGCAGTATTTT.

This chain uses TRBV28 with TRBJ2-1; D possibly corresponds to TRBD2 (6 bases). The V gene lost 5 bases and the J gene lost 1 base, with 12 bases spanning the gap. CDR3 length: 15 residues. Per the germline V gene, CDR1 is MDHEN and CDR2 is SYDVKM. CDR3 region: CASSPPGVSYNEQFF. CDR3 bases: TGTGCCAGCAGTCCCCCGGGGGTTTCCTACAATGAGCAGTTCTTC.